These 6 T cell receptor beta chains originate from one sample sequenced in a study of CD4 and CD8 cells across lung adenocarcinoma regions. TCRdb itself ran the PCR reads through MiXCR, one entry per CDR3 protein. The sample holds about 25,000 distinct CDR3 sequences, 52% seen once. Sequencing was performed on CD4+ T cells from the center of a lung tumor. The source of these receptors is a male donor with lung adenocarcinoma. The CD4 and CD8 labels of this study may be unreliable.

This clonotype came up a few times. This sequence joins TRBV4-1 and TRBJ2-7; D is uncertain. The germline gives CDR1 MGHRA, CDR2 YSYEKL. The CDR3 contains 14 residues. Between the trimmed V and J ends, which lost 1 base and 0 bases, there was a span of 7 bases. The CDR3 reads CASSQAESSYEQYF. For the CDR3, the DNA is TGCGCCAGCAGCCAAGCAGAGAGCTCCTACGAGCAGTACTTC.

This clonotype was picked up many times. The chain is built from TRBV6-5 and TRBJ2-5; 11 bases line up with TRBD2. The J call may be in error: the DNA end matches TRBJ2-7 better. Germline V CDR1 and CDR2: MNHEY, SVGAGI. The CDR3 has 15 amino acids. Here the CDR3 DNA reads TGTGCCAGCAGTCCCATAGCGGGAGGGCTTTACGAGCAGTACTTC. Amino acid sequence: CASSPIAGGLYEQYF.

As regards this clonotype: An end of the junction differs from the germline gene, which may be a read error. The rearrangement links TRBV27 to TRBJ2-5, with unresolved D. Germline CDR1 and CDR2: MNHEY and SMNVEV (reference sequence). The CDR3 covers 17 residues. In DNA form, the CDR3 reads TGTGCCAGCAGTCCGGGCCGCGTGGGTCGTGACACAGAGACGCAGTACTTC. Translated: CASSPGRVGRDTETQYF.

The rearrangement links TRBV24-1 to TRBJ2-1; TRBD1 agrees at 7 bases. CDR1 is KGHDR, CDR2 SFDVKD, per germline. The ends lost 4 bases at V and 10 bases at J; junction bases unmatched: 9. The CDR3 is 14 residues long. CDR3 DNA sequence: TGTGCCACCAGTGAAGACCAGGGGGTCGGGGAGCAGTTCTTC. This gives the protein CATSEDQGVGEQFF.

This clonotype was seen more than once but under ten times. The chain joins TRBV7-2 to TRBJ2-5; D could derive from TRBD1 or TRBD2 (6 bases each). V lost 1 base to trimming and J lost 2 bases, with 8 bases between them. Germline V gene sequence: CDR1 SGHTA, CDR2 FQGNSA. The CDR3 consists of 14 residues. CDR3 sequence (DNA): TGTGCCAGCAGCTTAGTAGGGGGGCAAGAGACCCAGTACTTC. The encoded protein is CASSLVGGQETQYF.

This clonotype was seen repeatedly, ten times or more. The chain links TRBV10-2 to TRBJ1-4, with TRBD1 matching 7 bases. CDR1 and CDR2 from the germline V gene are WSHSY and SAAADI. V shed 0 bases and J 8 bases; nucleotides not matched to a gene: 6. The CDR3 is made up of 15 amino acids. The CDR3 DNA follows: TGCGCCAGCAGTGAGTCGGAGGGGGCGGTGGAAAAACTGTTTTTT. This codes for CASSESEGAVEKLFF.